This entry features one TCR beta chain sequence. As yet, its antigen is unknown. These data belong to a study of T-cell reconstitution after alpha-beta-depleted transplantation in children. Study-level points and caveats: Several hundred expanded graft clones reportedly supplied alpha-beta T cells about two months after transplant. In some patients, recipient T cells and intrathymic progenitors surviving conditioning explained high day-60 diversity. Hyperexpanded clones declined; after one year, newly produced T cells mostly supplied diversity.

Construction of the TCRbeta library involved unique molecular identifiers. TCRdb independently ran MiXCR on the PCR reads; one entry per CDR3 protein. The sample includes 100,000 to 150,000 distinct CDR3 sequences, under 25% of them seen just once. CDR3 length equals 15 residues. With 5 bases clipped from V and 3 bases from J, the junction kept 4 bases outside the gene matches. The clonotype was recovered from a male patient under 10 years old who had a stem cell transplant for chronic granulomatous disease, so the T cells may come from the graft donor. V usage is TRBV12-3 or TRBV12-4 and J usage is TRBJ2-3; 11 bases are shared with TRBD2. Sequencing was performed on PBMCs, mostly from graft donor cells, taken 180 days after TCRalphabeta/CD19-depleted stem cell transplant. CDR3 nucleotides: TGTGCCAGCAGTATAGGGACTAGCGGAACAGATACGCAGTATTTT. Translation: CASSIGTSGTDTQYF.